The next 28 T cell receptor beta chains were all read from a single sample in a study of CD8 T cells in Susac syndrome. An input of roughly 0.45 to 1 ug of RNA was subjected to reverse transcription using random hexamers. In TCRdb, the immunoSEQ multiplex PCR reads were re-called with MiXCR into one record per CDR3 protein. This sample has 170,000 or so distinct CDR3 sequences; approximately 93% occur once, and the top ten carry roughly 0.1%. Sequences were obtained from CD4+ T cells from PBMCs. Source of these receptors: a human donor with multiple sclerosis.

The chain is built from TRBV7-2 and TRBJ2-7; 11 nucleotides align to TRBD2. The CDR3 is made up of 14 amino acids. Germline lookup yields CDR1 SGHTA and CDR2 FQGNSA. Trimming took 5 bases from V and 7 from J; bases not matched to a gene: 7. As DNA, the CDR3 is TGTGCCAGCAGCCTTGGACTAGCGGGTGATGAGCAGTACTTC. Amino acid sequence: CASSLGLAGDEQYF.

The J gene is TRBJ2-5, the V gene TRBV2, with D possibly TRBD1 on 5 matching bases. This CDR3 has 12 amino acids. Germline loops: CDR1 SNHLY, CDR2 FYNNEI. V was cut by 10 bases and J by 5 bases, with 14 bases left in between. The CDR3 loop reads CATRDVWETQYF. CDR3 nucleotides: TGTGCCACCAGGGATGTGTGGGAGACCCAGTACTTC. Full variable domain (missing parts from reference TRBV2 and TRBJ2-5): EPEVTQTPSHQVTQMGQEVILRCVPISNHLYFYWYRQILGQKVEFLVSFYNNEISEKSEIFDDQFSVERPDGSNFTLKIRSTKLEDSAMYFCATRDVWETQYFGPGTRLLVL.

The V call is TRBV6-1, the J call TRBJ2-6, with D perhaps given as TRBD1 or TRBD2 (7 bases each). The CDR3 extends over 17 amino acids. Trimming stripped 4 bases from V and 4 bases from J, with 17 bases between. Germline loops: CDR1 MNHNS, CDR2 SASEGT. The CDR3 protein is CASSAGGGLLGANVLTF. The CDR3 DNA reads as TGTGCCAGCAGTGCAGGGGGGGGGCTGCTAGGGGCCAACGTCCTGACTTTC.

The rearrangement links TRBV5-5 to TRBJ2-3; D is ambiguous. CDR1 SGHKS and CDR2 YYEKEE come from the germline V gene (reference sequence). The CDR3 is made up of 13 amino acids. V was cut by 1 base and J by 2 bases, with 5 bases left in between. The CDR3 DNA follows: TGTGCCAGCAGCTTGACGTTCACAGATACGCAGTATTTT. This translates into CASSLTFTDTQYF.

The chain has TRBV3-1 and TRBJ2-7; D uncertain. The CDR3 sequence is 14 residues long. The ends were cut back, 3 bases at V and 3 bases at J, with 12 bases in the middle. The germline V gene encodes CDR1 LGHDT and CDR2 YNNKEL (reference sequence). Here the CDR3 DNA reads TGTGCCAGCAGCCACGGCCGAAGGGACTACGAGCAGTACTTC. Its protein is CASSHGRRDYEQYF.

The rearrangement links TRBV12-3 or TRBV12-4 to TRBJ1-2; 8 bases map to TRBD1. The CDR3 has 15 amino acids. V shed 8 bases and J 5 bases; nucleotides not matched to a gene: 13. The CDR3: CASGAGGSANYGYTF. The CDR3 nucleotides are TGTGCCAGCGGAGCAGGGGGCAGTGCAAATTATGGCTACACCTTC.

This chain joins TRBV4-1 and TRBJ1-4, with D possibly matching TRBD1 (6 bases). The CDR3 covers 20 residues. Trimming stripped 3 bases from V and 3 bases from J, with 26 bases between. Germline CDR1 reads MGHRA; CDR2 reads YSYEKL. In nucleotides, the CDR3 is TGCGCCAGCAGCCACCGAGAGGGGGTTACAGGGCTAAGGGCTAATGAAAAACTGTTTTTT. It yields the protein CASSHREGVTGLRANEKLFF.

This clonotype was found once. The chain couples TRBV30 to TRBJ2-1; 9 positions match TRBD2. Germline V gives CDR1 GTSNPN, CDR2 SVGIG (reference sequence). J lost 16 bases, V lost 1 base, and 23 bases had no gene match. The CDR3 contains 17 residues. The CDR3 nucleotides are TGTGCCTGGAGTGGGCTTTCGGAACTAGCGGGTTGGAATGAGCGTTTCTTC. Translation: CAWSGLSELAGWNERFF.

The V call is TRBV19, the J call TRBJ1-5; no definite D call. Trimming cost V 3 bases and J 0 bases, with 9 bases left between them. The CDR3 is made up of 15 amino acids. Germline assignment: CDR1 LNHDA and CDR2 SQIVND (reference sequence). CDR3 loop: CASSMSASSNQPQHF. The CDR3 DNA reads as TGTGCCAGTAGTATGTCAGCTTCTAGCAATCAGCCCCAGCATTTT.

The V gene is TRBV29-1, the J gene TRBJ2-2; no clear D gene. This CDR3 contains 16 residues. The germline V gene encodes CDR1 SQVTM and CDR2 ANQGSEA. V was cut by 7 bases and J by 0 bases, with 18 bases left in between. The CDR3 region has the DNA TGCAGCGCCGAAGGGCTATCCTCGTCGAACACCGGGGAGCTGTTTTTT. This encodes CSAEGLSSSNTGELFF.

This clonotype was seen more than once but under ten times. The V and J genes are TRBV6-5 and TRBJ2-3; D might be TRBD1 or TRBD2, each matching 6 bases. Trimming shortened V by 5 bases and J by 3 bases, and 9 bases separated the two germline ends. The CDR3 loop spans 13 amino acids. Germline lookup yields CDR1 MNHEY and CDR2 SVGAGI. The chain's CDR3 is CASSRGTTDTQYF. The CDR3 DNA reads TGTGCCAGCAGTAGGGGGACTACAGATACGCAGTATTTT.

The CDR3 here is CASSPWGRADTQYF. CDR3 bases: TGTGCCAGCAGCCCTTGGGGGCGGGCAGATACGCAGTATTTT. This rearrangement joins TRBV5-6 to TRBJ2-3; a weak D match, TRBD1 (6 bases). This CDR3 has 14 amino acids. In germline, CDR1 is SGHDT, CDR2 YYEEEE. The germline V and J ends were trimmed by 4 bases and 4 bases, with 13 bases remaining between them. The complete variable domain, with remaining parts taken from reference TRBV5-6 and TRBJ2-3, reads DAGVTQSPTHLIKTRGQQVTLRCSPKSGHDTVSWYQQALGQGPQFIFQYYEEEERQRGNFPDRFSGHQFPNYSSELNVNALLLGDSALYLCASSPWGRADTQYFGPGTRLTVL.

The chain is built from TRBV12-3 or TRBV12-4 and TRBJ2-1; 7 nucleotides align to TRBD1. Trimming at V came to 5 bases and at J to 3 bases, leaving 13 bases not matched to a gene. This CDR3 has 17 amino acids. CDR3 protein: CASSLSEGARFYNEQFF. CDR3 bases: TGTGCCAGCAGTCTTTCCGAGGGGGCGAGGTTCTACAATGAGCAGTTCTTC.

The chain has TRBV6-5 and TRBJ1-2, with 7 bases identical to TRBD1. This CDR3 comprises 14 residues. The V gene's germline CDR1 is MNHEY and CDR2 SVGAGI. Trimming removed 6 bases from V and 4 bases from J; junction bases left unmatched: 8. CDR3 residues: CASRLKGTAYGYTF. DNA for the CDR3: TGTGCCAGCAGACTAAAGGGGACAGCCTATGGCTACACCTTC.

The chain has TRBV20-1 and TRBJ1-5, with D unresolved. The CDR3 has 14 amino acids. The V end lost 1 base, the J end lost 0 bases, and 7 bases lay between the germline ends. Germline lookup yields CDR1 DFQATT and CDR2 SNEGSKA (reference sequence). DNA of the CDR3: TGCAGTGCTAGAGCTGGGAGTAGCAATCAGCCCCAGCATTTT. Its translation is CSARAGSSNQPQHF.

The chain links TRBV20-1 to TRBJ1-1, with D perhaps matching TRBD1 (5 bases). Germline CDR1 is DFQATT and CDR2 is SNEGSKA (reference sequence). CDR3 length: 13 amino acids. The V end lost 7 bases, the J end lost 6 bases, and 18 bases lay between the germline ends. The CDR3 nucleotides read TGCAGTGTTCGCCAGGGAATTGAGCCTGAAGCTTTCTTT. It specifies CSVRQGIEPEAFF.

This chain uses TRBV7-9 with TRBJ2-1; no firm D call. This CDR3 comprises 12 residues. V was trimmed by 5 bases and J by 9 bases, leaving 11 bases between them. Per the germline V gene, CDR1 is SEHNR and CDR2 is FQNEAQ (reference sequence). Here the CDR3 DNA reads TGTGCCAGCAGCCCCCTATATACTGAGCAGTTCTTC. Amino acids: CASSPLYTEQFF.

The CDR3 DNA sequence: TGTGCCAGCAGTCCACGGGGAGGTCTCATGAACACCATATATTTT. As protein: CASSPRGGLMNTIYF. This sequence joins TRBV27 and TRBJ1-3; no firm D call. The germline CDR1 and CDR2 sequences are MNHEY and SMNVEV (reference sequence). V shed 5 bases and J shed 7 bases, with 18 bases lying between them. The CDR3 sequence is 15 residues long.

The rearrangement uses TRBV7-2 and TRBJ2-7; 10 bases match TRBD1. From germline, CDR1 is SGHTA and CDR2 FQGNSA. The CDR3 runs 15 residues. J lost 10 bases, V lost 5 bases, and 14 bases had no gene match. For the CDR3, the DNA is TGTGCCAGCAGCCCGCTAAGGACAGGGGGTCGTAATCAGTACTTC. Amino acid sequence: CASSPLRTGGRNQYF.

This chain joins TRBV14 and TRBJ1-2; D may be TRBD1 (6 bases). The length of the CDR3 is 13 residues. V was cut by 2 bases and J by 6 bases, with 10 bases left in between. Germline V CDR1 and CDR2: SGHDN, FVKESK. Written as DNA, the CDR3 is TGTGCCAGCAGCCAAAACAGGGTTGATGGCTACACCTTC. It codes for CASSQNRVDGYTF.

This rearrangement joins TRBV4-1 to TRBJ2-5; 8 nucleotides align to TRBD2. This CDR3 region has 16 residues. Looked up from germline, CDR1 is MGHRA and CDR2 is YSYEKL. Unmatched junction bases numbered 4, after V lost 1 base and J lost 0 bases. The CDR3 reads CASSQGIAGNQETQYF. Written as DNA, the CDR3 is TGCGCCAGCAGCCAAGGGATAGCGGGGAACCAAGAGACCCAGTACTTC.

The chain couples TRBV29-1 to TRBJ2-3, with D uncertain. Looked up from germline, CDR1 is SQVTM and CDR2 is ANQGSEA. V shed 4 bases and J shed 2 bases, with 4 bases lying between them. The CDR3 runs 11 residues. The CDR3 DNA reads TGCAGCGTTGGGTACACAGATACGCAGTATTTT. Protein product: CSVGYTDTQYF.

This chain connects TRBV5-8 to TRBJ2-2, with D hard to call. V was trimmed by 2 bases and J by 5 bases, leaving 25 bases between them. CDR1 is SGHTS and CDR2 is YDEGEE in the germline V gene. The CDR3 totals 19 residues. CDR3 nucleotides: TGTGCCAGCAGCTTCTTAACCGCGAGCCAGGCAATTACTACCGGGGAGCTGTTTTTT. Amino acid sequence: CASSFLTASQAITTGELFF.

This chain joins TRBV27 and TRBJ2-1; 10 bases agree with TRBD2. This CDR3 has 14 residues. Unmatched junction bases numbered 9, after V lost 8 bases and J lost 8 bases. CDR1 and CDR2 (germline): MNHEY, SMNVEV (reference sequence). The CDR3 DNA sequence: TGTGCCAGCGTCTCTAGCGGGAGTATCCATGAGCAGTTCTTC. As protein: CASVSSGSIHEQFF.

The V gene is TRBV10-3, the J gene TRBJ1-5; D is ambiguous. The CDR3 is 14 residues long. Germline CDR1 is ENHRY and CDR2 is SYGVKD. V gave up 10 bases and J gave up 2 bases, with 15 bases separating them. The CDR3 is CATGEGFGNQPQHF. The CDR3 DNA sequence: TGTGCCACCGGAGAGGGATTCGGCAATCAGCCCCAGCATTTT.

The DNA of the CDR3 is TGTGCCAGCAGTGAGGGGGGCGGGCCTACAGATACGCAGTATTTT. Translating gives CASSEGGGPTDTQYF. The chain is built from TRBV25-1 and TRBJ2-3; D may be TRBD1 or TRBD2 (6 bases each). Germline V gene data show CDR1 as MGHDK and CDR2 as SYGVNS. This CDR3 contains 15 residues. V gave up 3 bases and J gave up 3 bases, with 13 bases separating them.

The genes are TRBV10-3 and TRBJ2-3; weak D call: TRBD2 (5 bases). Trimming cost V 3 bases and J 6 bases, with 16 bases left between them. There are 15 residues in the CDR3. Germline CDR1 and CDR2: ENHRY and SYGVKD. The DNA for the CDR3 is TGTGCCATCAGTGACTTAGGTCTAGCAGGTGATACGCAGTATTTT. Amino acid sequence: CAISDLGLAGDTQYF.

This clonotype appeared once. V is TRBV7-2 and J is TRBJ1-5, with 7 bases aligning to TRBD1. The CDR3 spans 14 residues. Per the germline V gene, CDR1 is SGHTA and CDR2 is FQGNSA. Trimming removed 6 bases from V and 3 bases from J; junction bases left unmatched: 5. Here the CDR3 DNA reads TGTGCCAGCAGTGCAGGGGGGCTCAATCAGCCCCAGCATTTT. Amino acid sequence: CASSAGGLNQPQHF.